This TCR beta chain emerged from a study of post-analysis software for immune sequencing data. Study-level background: Relapsing-remitting, secondary progressive and progressive-relapsing multiple sclerosis were all included among the disease courses.

As for this clonotype: Its target is unknown.

Study-level points and caveats: Strong same-batch co-clustering of samples appeared with F measure clustering. With TRBV5-6, TRBV5-1 and TRBV20-1 included, 5 or 6 TRBV segments were more frequent in patients than in controls. There was significantly lower normalized Chao1 diversity in multiple sclerosis patients than in controls.

Germline loops: CDR1 SGHNT, CDR2 YENEEA. CDR3 length: 13 residues. Trimming left V 0 bases short and J 6 bases short, with 8 bases between. Unique molecular identifiers had been added to the TCR beta cDNA libraries. Yield was roughly 500,000 cDNA molecules from approximately 0.91 to 9.4 million T cells. Via MiXCR, TCRdb re-called the PCR reads, giving one row per CDR3 protein. The table lists 600,000 to 750,000 distinct CDR3 sequences, 59% of them singletons. V usage is TRBV11-3 and J usage is TRBJ1-2; D remains unclear. Input material: blood. The TCR was taken from a girl aged 2 to 10 with multiple sclerosis. The CDR3 DNA reads TGTGCCAGCAGCTTAGAGAATTCGAATGGCTACACCTTC. Its translation: CASSLENSNGYTF.